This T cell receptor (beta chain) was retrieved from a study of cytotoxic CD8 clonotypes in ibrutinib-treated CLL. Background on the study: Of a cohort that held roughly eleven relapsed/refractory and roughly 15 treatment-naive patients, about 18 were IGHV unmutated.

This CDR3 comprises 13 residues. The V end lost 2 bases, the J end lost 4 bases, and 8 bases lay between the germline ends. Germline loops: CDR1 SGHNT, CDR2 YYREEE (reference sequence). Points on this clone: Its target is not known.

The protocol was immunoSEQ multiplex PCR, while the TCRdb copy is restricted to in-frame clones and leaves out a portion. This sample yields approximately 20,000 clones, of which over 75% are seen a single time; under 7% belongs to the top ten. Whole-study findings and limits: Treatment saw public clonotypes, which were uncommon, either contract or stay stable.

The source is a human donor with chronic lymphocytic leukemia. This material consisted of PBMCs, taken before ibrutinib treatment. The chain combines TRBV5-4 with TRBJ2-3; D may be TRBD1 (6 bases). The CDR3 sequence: CASSFTGSDTQYF. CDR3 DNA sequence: TGTGCCAGCAGCTTTACAGGGTCAGATACGCAGTATTTT.